Below are 22 T cell receptor beta chains sequenced from a single sample in a study of blood T cell repertoires in COVID-19. Some clones are missing from TCRdb's copy, which holds only in-frame ones; the method was immunoSEQ multiplex PCR. Among more than 200,000 clones, 80% to 90% were seen once, and the ten largest hold over 1.5%. The material sequenced was peripheral blood. Receptors originate from a man aged 25-45 years with active or convalescent COVID-19.

Only a few counts were recorded for this clone. The chain carries TRBV6-5 and TRBJ2-7; 8 nucleotides line up with TRBD1. V dropped 8 bases and J dropped 5; count of bases not matched to a gene: 14. The CDR3 spans 15 residues. Germline V CDR1 and CDR2: MNHEY, SVGAGI. The CDR3 nucleotides are TGTGCCAGCTCCCGGTTACCGGACAGGGATAACGAGCAGTACTTC. Its protein product is CASSRLPDRDNEQYF.

This chain uses TRBV13 with TRBJ1-5; D remains ambiguous. CDR1 PRHDT and CDR2 FYEKMQ come from the germline V gene (reference sequence). This CDR3 has 13 amino acids. V was clipped by 4 bases and J by 4 bases, with 8 bases between them. The CDR3 loop reads CASSYGSNQPQHF. The CDR3 DNA reads as TGTGCCAGCAGCTATGGGAGTAATCAGCCCCAGCATTTT.

CDR3 nucleotides: TGTGCCAGCAGTAGGGACAGCTCCTATAATTCACCCCTCCACTTT. Residues: CASSRDSSYNSPLHF. The J gene is TRBJ1-6, the V gene TRBV6-5; 7 nucleotides align to TRBD1. CDR3 length equals 15 residues. Germline V gives CDR1 MNHEY, CDR2 SVGAGI. J lost 0 bases, V lost 5 bases, and 1 base had no gene match.

The chain couples TRBV2 to TRBJ1-1; 8 bases align to TRBD1. The ends lost 9 bases at V and 4 bases at J; junction bases unmatched: 16. This CDR3 spans 16 amino acids. The germline CDR1 and CDR2 sequences are SNHLY and FYNNEI. For the CDR3, the DNA is TGTGCCAGAGCCCGCCATCCAGGGGGCGCGGTCACTGAAGCTTTCTTT. This codes for CARARHPGGAVTEAFF.

The genes are TRBV19 and TRBJ1-5, with 7 bases aligning to TRBD1. This CDR3 contains 15 residues. Trimming at V came to 11 bases and at J to 3 bases, leaving 13 bases not matched to a gene. The germline V gene encodes CDR1 LNHDA and CDR2 SQIVND (reference sequence). CDR3 nucleotides: TGTGCCGTCTCACAGGAGGGGGCTTCCAATCAGCCCCAGCATTTT. It codes for CAVSQEGASNQPQHF.

The chain joins TRBV6-5 to TRBJ2-7; the D gene is possibly TRBD1 (5 bases). Germline V gives CDR1 MNHEY, CDR2 SVGAGI. The CDR3 consists of 14 residues. Trimming pared 6 bases from V and 1 base from J, leaving 13 bases between. CDR3 sequence: CASRTHYRSYEQYF. The CDR3 region has the DNA TGTGCCAGCAGGACCCACTACAGGTCCTACGAGCAGTACTTC.

V gene TRBV19 combines with J gene TRBJ1-2; 9 bases are a match to TRBD1. The germline V gene encodes CDR1 LNHDA and CDR2 SQIVND (reference sequence). J lost 7 bases, V lost 6 bases, and 12 bases had no gene match. CDR3 size: 15 residues. CDR3 sequence reads: CASSQSPGQGGGYTF. In DNA form, the CDR3 reads TGTGCCAGTAGCCAGAGTCCGGGACAGGGTGGTGGCTACACCTTC.

The chain uses TRBV25-1 and TRBJ1-4; 8 bases match TRBD1. Per the germline V gene, CDR1 is MGHDK and CDR2 is SYGVNS. The CDR3 runs 14 residues. J gave up 6 bases and V 5 bases, and 5 bases lay outside the gene matches. The chain's CDR3 is CASSHMDRDEKLFF. In DNA form, the CDR3 reads TGTGCCAGCAGTCATATGGACAGGGATGAAAAACTGTTTTTT.

V is TRBV4-3 and J is TRBJ2-3; no clear D gene. Germline V CDR1 and CDR2: LGHNA, YSLEER. The CDR3 has 14 amino acids. V lost 0 bases to trimming and J lost 6 bases, with 10 bases between them. In DNA form, the CDR3 reads TGCGCCAGCAGCCAAGATGGCGGCGTGGATACGCAGTATTTT. This translates into CASSQDGGVDTQYF.

V and J are TRBV5-1 and TRBJ1-5; 9 bases are shared with TRBD1. Germline values: CDR1 SGHRS, CDR2 YFSETQ. CDR3 length: 15 amino acids. Unmatched junction bases numbered 8, after V lost 5 bases and J lost 5 bases. Here the CDR3 DNA reads TGCGCCAGCAGAACCGGGACAGGGTTATATCAGCCCCAGCATTTT. It codes for CASRTGTGLYQPQHF. The full variable domain, with the rest looked up from reference TRBV5-1 and TRBJ1-5, is KAGVTQTPRYLIKTRGQQVTLSCSPISGHRSVSWYQQTPGQGLQFLFEYFSETQRNKGNFPGRFSGRQFSNSRSEMNVSTLELGDSALYLCASRTGTGLYQPQHFGDGTRLSIL.

The rearrangement uses TRBV7-2 and TRBJ2-5, with 7 nucleotides matching TRBD2. Trimming cost V 4 bases and J 5 bases; bases outside gene matches: 10. Germline loops: CDR1 SGHTA, CDR2 FQGNSA. The CDR3 is made up of 15 amino acids. In nucleotides, the CDR3 is TGTGCCAGCAGCTACGGGATAGCGGGTTATGAGACCCAGTACTTC. Protein: CASSYGIAGYETQYF.

The chain employs TRBV6-1 and TRBJ2-2; D is perhaps TRBD2 (5 bases). This CDR3 has 15 amino acids. Trimming pared 2 bases from V and 2 bases from J, leaving 9 bases between. Germline CDR1 and CDR2: MNHNS and SASEGT. CDR3 nucleotides: TGTGCCAGCAGTGAAAACGGACTTAACACCGGGGAGCTGTTTTTT. It is translated as CASSENGLNTGELFF.

The J gene is TRBJ2-3, the V gene TRBV13; TRBD2 matches at 7 bases. The CDR3 length is 16 residues. The germline V gene has CDR1 PRHDT and CDR2 FYEKMQ (reference sequence). The J segment lost 3 bases and the V segment lost 5 bases, leaving 11 bases of the junction unmatched. CDR3 amino acids: CASSPDRGVGTDTQYF. The DNA for the CDR3 is TGTGCCAGCAGCCCCGACCGGGGGGTTGGGACAGATACGCAGTATTTT. The full variable domain, rest sourced from reference TRBV13 and TRBJ2-3, is AAGVIQSPRHLIKEKRETATLKCYPIPRHDTVYWYQQGPGQDPQFLISFYEKMQSDKGSIPDRFSAQQFSDYHSELNMSSLELGDSALYFCASSPDRGVGTDTQYFGPGTRLTVL.

The chain employs TRBV2 and TRBJ1-4; no reliable D call. This CDR3 region has 14 residues. The V and J ends lost 8 bases and 7 bases respectively, with 17 bases between them. Looked up from germline, CDR1 is SNHLY and CDR2 is FYNNEI. CDR3 amino acids: CASRIPARVEKLFF. DNA for the CDR3: TGTGCCAGCCGGATCCCGGCACGGGTTGAAAAACTGTTTTTT.

The table lists this clone with a count of one. The V call is TRBV4-1, the J call TRBJ2-3; D is perhaps TRBD1 (5 bases). Germline-derived CDR1 and CDR2 are MGHRA and YSYEKL. Between the trimmed V and J ends, which lost 4 bases and 3 bases, there was a span of 14 bases. The CDR3 covers 15 residues. This chain's CDR3 is CASSPSGFNTDTQYF. The DNA of the CDR3 is TGCGCCAGCAGCCCATCAGGGTTTAATACAGATACGCAGTATTTT.

This clone has just one count. A read error is likely, as this CDR3 ends without the conserved phenylalanine or tryptophan. The DNA is omitted, as the CDR3 cannot be located on it reliably, and the CDR3 follows TCRdb's listing. V usage is TRBV27 and J usage is TRBJ1-2; the table's TRBD1 call for D was not verified on the DNA. Germline V lookup: CDR1 MNHEY, CDR2 SMNVEV (reference sequence). The CDR3 length equals 12 residues, ends included. CDR3 loop: CASRANTGQGPT.

A word on this clone: The same CDR3 arises from other DNA sequences in this sample as well. The chain links TRBV5-1 to TRBJ1-2; 9 bases match TRBD1. Germline V CDR1 and CDR2: SGHRS, YFSETQ. This CDR3 has 14 amino acids. The V gene end was trimmed by 1 base and the J gene end by 3 bases; junction bases not matched to a gene: 1. For the CDR3, the DNA is TGCGCCAGCAGCTTGACAGGGGGCCACTATGGCTACACCTTC. This encodes CASSLTGGHYGYTF. The variable domain in full, completed from reference TRBV5-1 and TRBJ1-2, reads KAGVTQTPRYLIKTRGQQVTLSCSPISGHRSVSWYQQTPGQGLQFLFEYFSETQRNKGNFPGRFSGRQFSNSRSEMNVSTLELGDSALYLCASSLTGGHYGYTFGSGTRLTVV.

The J gene is TRBJ1-1, the V gene TRBV10-1; D remains unclear. V lost 0 bases and J lost 5, with 7 bases in between. The CDR3 consists of 13 residues. Germline V gene data show CDR1 as WNHNN and CDR2 as SYGVQD (reference sequence). The CDR3 coding sequence is TGCGCCAGCAGTGAGTCTTTGAGAACTGAAGCTTTCTTT. Translating gives CASSESLRTEAFF.

As concerns this clone: The same CDR3 also results from other DNA sequences found in this sample. The rearrangement links TRBV7-9 to TRBJ2-7, with a tentative D call TRBD2 (6 bases). The V gene lost 5 bases and the J gene lost 1 base, with 9 bases spanning the gap. The CDR3 length is 13 residues. Germline V lookup: CDR1 SEHNR, CDR2 FQNEAQ (reference sequence). In nucleotides, the CDR3 is TGTGCCAGCAGCCCGGGGGAGTCCTACGAGCAGTACTTC. Its translation: CASSPGESYEQYF. The full variable domain, completed using reference TRBV7-9 and TRBJ2-7, is DTGVSQNPRHKITKRGQNVTFRCDPISEHNRLYWYRQTLGQGPEFLTYFQNEAQLEKSRLLSDRFSAERPKGSFSTLEIQRTEQGDSAMYLCASSPGESYEQYFGPGTRLTVT.

There are a few counts of this clone. V is TRBV27 and J is TRBJ2-7, with D tentatively TRBD1 (5 bases). CDR1 is MNHEY and CDR2 is SMNVEV in the germline V gene (reference sequence). This CDR3 spans 14 amino acids. The germline V and J ends were trimmed by 2 bases and 3 bases, with 11 bases remaining between them. The chain's CDR3 is CASSLRFQGYEQYF. The CDR3 region has the DNA TGTGCCAGCAGTTTAAGGTTTCAGGGCTACGAGCAGTACTTC.

The chain is built from TRBV7-3 and TRBJ2-1, with 9 bases matching TRBD1. The CDR3 totals 15 residues. Germline values: CDR1 SGHTA, CDR2 FQGTGA. Unmatched junction bases numbered 10, after V lost 5 bases and J lost 8 bases. DNA for the CDR3: TGTGCCAGCAGCGTGACCCGGGACAGGGTCCATGAGCAGTTCTTC. This sequence encodes CASSVTRDRVHEQFF.

This chain uses TRBV7-2 with TRBJ2-5; 7 nucleotides agree with TRBD1. CDR3 length equals 16 residues. Germline CDR1 reads SGHTA; CDR2 reads FQGNSA. The ends lost 4 bases at V and 6 bases at J; junction bases unmatched: 14. The CDR3 DNA follows: TGTGCCAGCAGCTCGTATGAGGGGGCCCATCGGCAGACCCAGTACTTC. This encodes CASSSYEGAHRQTQYF.